Listed below are T cell receptor beta chains from one sample, sequenced in a study of OX40 agonist ivuxolimab in advanced cancers. The data were produced by immunoSEQ multiplex PCR, yet TCRdb's version contains in-frame clones alone and is incomplete. The profile shows about 76,000 clones, about 82% of them singletons. This specimen consisted of CD4+ or CD8+ T cells sorted from blood, obtained in a trial of the OX40 agonist ivuxolimab. These receptors came from an adult with an advanced solid tumor such as melanoma, head and neck, liver or kidney cancer. Each CDR3 is given with its conserved first and last residue. Each record gives: D gene, J gene, clone size, V gene, CDR3 protein, CDR3 DNA. A D gene is named only where the DNA matches it firmly. Rows may omit the clone size; those that give it use once, few, many or a size class.

D: -; J: TRBJ2-3; size: -; V: TRBV30; CDR3: CAWNERSTDTQYF; DNA: TGTGCCTGGAATGAGCGGAGCACAGATACGCAGTATTTT
D: TRBD1; J: TRBJ1-1; size: -; V: TRBV19; CDR3: CASSIVPGQGPTEAFF; DNA: TGTGCCAGTAGTATAGTGCCCGGACAGGGCCCCACTGAAGCTTTCTTT
D: -; J: TRBJ1-1; size: -; V: TRBV6-1; CDR3: CASTLSGFSWTEAFF; DNA: TGTGCCAGCACCCTATCAGGGTTTTCGTGGACTGAAGCTTTCTTT
D: TRBD2; J: TRBJ2-7; size: -; V: TRBV11-1; CDR3: CATRRARGAYEQYF; DNA: TGTGCCACCCGACGGGCGCGGGGGGCCTACGAGCAGTACTTC
D: -; J: TRBJ1-1; size: few; V: TRBV30; CDR3: CAWTGNMNTEAFF; DNA: TGTGCCTGGACAGGGAACATGAACACTGAAGCTTTCTTT
D: -; J: TRBJ2-6; size: -; V: TRBV7-2; CDR3: CASSLRDSGANVLTF; DNA: TGTGCCAGCAGCTTACGTGACTCTGGGGCCAACGTCCTGACTTTC
D: TRBD1; J: TRBJ1-3; size: -; V: TRBV7-6; CDR3: CASSDWTGGKSGNTIYF; DNA: TGTGCCAGCAGCGACTGGACAGGGGGCAAATCTGGAAACACCATATATTTT
D: -; J: TRBJ1-6; size: once; V: TRBV19; CDR3: CASSIGFGQNSPLHF; DNA: TGTGCCAGTAGTATAGGTTTCGGACAGAATTCACCCCTCCACTTT
D: TRBD1; J: TRBJ1-5; size: -; V: TRBV7-2; CDR3: CASSPAGGAGNQPQHF; DNA: TGTGCCAGCAGCCCCGCAGGGGGCGCGGGCAATCAGCCCCAGCATTTT
D: -; J: TRBJ2-7; size: -; V: TRBV7-6; CDR3: CASSLAGQGVYEQYF; DNA: TGTGCCAGCAGCTTAGCGGGGCAGGGAGTTTACGAGCAGTACTTC
D: -; J: TRBJ1-1; size: -; V: TRBV4-2; CDR3: CASSQDRQGPNTEAFF; DNA: TGTGCCAGCAGCCAAGATCGTCAGGGCCCAAACACTGAAGCTTTCTTT
D: TRBD1; J: TRBJ1-5; size: -; V: TRBV2; CDR3: CASKDRGDQPQHF; DNA: TGTGCCAGTAAGGACAGGGGGGATCAGCCCCAGCATTTT
D: -; J: TRBJ1-2; size: -; V: TRBV5-3; CDR3: CARSLRGLRLYGYTF; DNA: TGTGCCAGAAGCTTGAGGGGGTTGAGGCTCTATGGCTACACCTTC
D: TRBD1; J: TRBJ2-7; size: -; V: TRBV10-3; CDR3: CAISRDRPAEQYF; DNA: TGTGCCATCAGTCGGGACAGGCCCGCCGAGCAGTACTTC
D: TRBD1; J: TRBJ2-7; size: once; V: TRBV7-3; CDR3: CASSLAGLGTGGSYEQYF; DNA: TGTGCCAGCAGCTTAGCTGGTTTGGGGACAGGGGGGTCCTACGAGCAGTACTTC
D: -; J: TRBJ2-1; size: few; V: TRBV27; CDR3: CASSFSSPYNEQFF; DNA: TGTGCCAGCAGTTTCTCCAGTCCCTACAATGAGCAGTTCTTC
D: -; J: TRBJ1-1; size: -; V: TRBV7-3; CDR3: CASSLTAGSTEAFF; DNA: TGTGCCAGCAGCTTAACGGCTGGGAGCACTGAAGCTTTCTTT
D: -; J: TRBJ1-1; size: -; V: TRBV11-2; CDR3: CASSLALNTEAFF; DNA: TGTGCCAGCAGCTTAGCGTTGAACACTGAAGCTTTCTTT
D: TRBD1; J: TRBJ1-4; size: -; V: TRBV5-1; CDR3: CASSLEEGAREKLFF; DNA: TGCGCCAGCAGCTTGGAGGAGGGGGCTAGGGAAAAACTGTTTTTT
D: TRBD1; J: TRBJ2-3; size: once; V: TRBV7-3; CDR3: CASSLQGGTDTQYF; DNA: TGTGCCAGCAGCTTACAGGGGGGCACAGATACGCAGTATTTT
D: -; J: TRBJ2-1; size: -; V: TRBV5-4; CDR3: CASSSTGSYNEQFF; DNA: TGTGCCAGCAGCTCGACAGGCTCCTACAATGAGCAGTTCTTC
D: -; J: TRBJ2-7; size: -; V: TRBV2; CDR3: CASSRTIYEQYF; DNA: TGTGCCAGCAGTCGGACCATATACGAGCAGTACTTC
D: -; J: TRBJ2-3; size: -; V: TRBV19; CDR3: CASRRRQGPDTQYF; DNA: TGTGCCAGTAGGAGACGGCAGGGGCCAGATACGCAGTATTTT
D: -; J: TRBJ1-1; size: few; V: TRBV11-1; CDR3: CASSPGWAEAFF; DNA: TGTGCCAGCAGCCCCGGGTGGGCTGAAGCTTTCTTT
D: -; J: TRBJ1-1; size: -; V: TRBV18; CDR3: CASSPLGGRWNTEAFF; DNA: TGTGCCAGCTCACCATTGGGCGGGAGATGGAACACTGAAGCTTTCTTT
D: -; J: TRBJ2-2; size: -; V: TRBV12-5; CDR3: CASGLVKSPAGNTGELFF; DNA: TGTGCTAGTGGTTTGGTAAAGTCGCCGGCAGGGAACACCGGGGAGCTGTTTTTT
D: -; J: TRBJ2-3; size: -; V: TRBV5-1; CDR3: CASMKYGGPVVTDTQYF; DNA: TGCGCCAGCATGAAATATGGGGGACCCGTTGTCACAGATACGCAGTATTTT
D: -; J: TRBJ2-3; size: once; V: TRBV7-2; CDR3: CASSLPPDTQYF; DNA: TGTGCCAGCAGCTTACCACCGGATACGCAGTATTTT
D: -; J: TRBJ2-1; size: -; V: TRBV7-9; CDR3: CASSSLTAPQFF; DNA: TGTGCCAGCAGCTCCCTGACGGCCCCCCAGTTCTTC
D: -; J: TRBJ1-2; size: -; V: TRBV5-1; CDR3: CASSFQSQINYGYTF; DNA: TGCGCCAGCAGCTTTCAGTCCCAGATAAACTATGGCTACACCTTC
D: -; J: TRBJ2-7; size: -; V: TRBV2; CDR3: CASRTDRTLSYEQYF; DNA: TGTGCCAGCAGAACCGACAGGACCCTCTCCTACGAGCAGTACTTC
D: TRBD2; J: TRBJ2-1; size: -; V: TRBV4-1; CDR3: CASSTGGSGGSNEQFF; DNA: TGCGCCAGCTCAACTGGGGGAAGCGGGGGGTCCAATGAGCAGTTCTTC
D: -; J: TRBJ1-4; size: once; V: TRBV7-9; CDR3: CASSLGSTNEKLFF; DNA: TGTGCCAGCAGCTTAGGGTCAACTAATGAAAAACTGTTTTTT
D: -; J: TRBJ1-2; size: once; V: TRBV14; CDR3: CASSPEIGSYYGYTF; DNA: TGTGCCAGCAGCCCGGAGATAGGGAGCTACTATGGCTACACCTTC
D: TRBD1; J: TRBJ1-2; size: -; V: TRBV30; CDR3: CASGTGEDYGYTF; DNA: TGTGCCTCCGGGACAGGGGAGGACTATGGCTACACCTTC
D: TRBD1; J: TRBJ2-1; size: -; V: TRBV11-2; CDR3: CASIRTGFYNEQFF; DNA: TGTGCCAGCATCCGGACAGGGTTCTACAATGAGCAGTTCTTC
D: -; J: TRBJ1-5; size: -; V: TRBV2; CDR3: CATQGEGTSNQPQHF; DNA: TGTGCCACTCAAGGGGAAGGAACGTCAAATCAGCCCCAGCATTTT
D: TRBD1; J: TRBJ1-4; size: -; V: TRBV7-8; CDR3: CASSLGQAVRTNEKLFF; DNA: TGTGCCAGCAGCCTGGGACAGGCCGTGAGAACTAATGAAAAACTGTTTTTT
D: -; J: TRBJ2-6; size: -; V: TRBV18; CDR3: CASSRDPGPGANVLTF; DNA: TGTGCCAGCTCACGAGACCCAGGACCTGGGGCCAACGTCCTGACTTTC
D: -; J: TRBJ2-4; size: once; V: TRBV7-8; CDR3: CASSQTLAGAKNIQYF; DNA: TGTGCCAGCAGCCAGACCCTCGCCGGAGCCAAAAACATTCAGTACTTC
D: -; J: TRBJ2-7; size: -; V: TRBV28; CDR3: CASSPPSLAGEQYF; DNA: TGTGCCAGCAGTCCCCCCTCCCTCGCGGGCGAGCAGTACTTC
D: -; J: TRBJ1-4; size: -; V: TRBV6-5; CDR3: CASSSSGRVNEKLFF; DNA: TGTGCCAGCAGCTCCTCGGGGCGGGTTAATGAAAAACTGTTTTTT
D: -; J: TRBJ2-3; size: -; V: TRBV5-1; CDR3: CASSLVRDSVTDTQYF; DNA: TGCGCCAGCAGCTTGGTGCGGGACTCCGTCACAGATACGCAGTATTTT
D: -; J: TRBJ1-1; size: -; V: TRBV10-3; CDR3: CAISESYSGDTEAFF; DNA: TGTGCCATCAGTGAGTCGTATTCGGGGGACACTGAAGCTTTCTTT
D: -; J: TRBJ1-4; size: -; V: TRBV5-4; CDR3: CASSQEAGVNEKLFF; DNA: TGTGCCAGCAGCCAAGAGGCGGGGGTTAATGAAAAACTGTTTTTT
D: -; J: TRBJ2-3; size: -; V: TRBV4-3; CDR3: CASSQDYSYYTDTQYF; DNA: TGCGCCAGCAGCCAAGATTACAGCTACTACACAGATACGCAGTATTTT
D: -; J: TRBJ2-2; size: -; V: TRBV7-2; CDR3: CASSLLTDLFF; DNA: TGTGCCAGCAGCTTACTGACAGATCTGTTTTTT
D: -; J: TRBJ2-3; size: -; V: TRBV11-2; CDR3: CASSALISGTDTQYF; DNA: TGTGCCAGCAGCGCGCTAATTTCGGGCACAGATACGCAGTATTTT
D: -; J: TRBJ2-2; size: -; V: TRBV19; CDR3: CASSITGVTQGTGELFF; DNA: TGTGCCAGTAGTATAACCGGAGTGACACAGGGCACCGGGGAGCTGTTTTTT
D: -; J: TRBJ1-4; size: -; V: TRBV4-1; CDR3: CASSQAGAMFEKLFF; DNA: TGCGCCAGCAGCCAGGCAGGGGCAATGTTTGAAAAACTGTTTTTT
D: -; J: TRBJ2-1; size: -; V: TRBV7-6; CDR3: CASSLSRYPNEQFF; DNA: TGTGCCAGCAGCTTATCTCGGTACCCCAATGAGCAGTTCTTC
D: -; J: TRBJ1-6; size: -; V: TRBV11-2; CDR3: CASSLRGSYNSPLHF; DNA: TGTGCCAGCAGCCTCAGGGGTTCCTATAATTCACCCCTCCACTTT